One T cell receptor (beta chain) is described in this entry. Germline CDR1 and CDR2: MGHRA and YSYEKL. J gave up 0 bases and V 5 bases, and 7 bases lay outside the gene matches. The CDR3 contains 16 residues. Assay: immunoSEQ multiplex PCR; the TCRdb copy retains only in-frame clones and omits some. The table shows a few hundred thousand clones, with 82% occurring only once. This sample was included in a study of blood T cell repertoires in COVID-19. The overall study: The samples span acute and convalescent COVID-19 from the United States, Italy and Spain. In each case, the material was cDNA or gDNA derived from T cells, B-cell-depleted T cells, or PBMCs.

The clonotype comes from a woman younger than 35 with acute or convalescent COVID-19. The chain employs TRBV4-1 and TRBJ2-1; TRBD2 aligns across 7 bases. The sample comprised peripheral blood. This CDR3 reads CASSDIAGFSYNEQFF. The CDR3 nucleotides are TGCGCCAGCAGCGACATAGCGGGTTTCTCCTACAATGAGCAGTTCTTC.